These T cell receptor beta chains were read from a single sample in a study of CD8 T cells in ankylosing spondylitis. TCRdb fed the 5' RACE reads into MiXCR, producing one record per CDR3 protein. The data contain hundreds of thousands of distinct CDR3 sequences, approximately 12% of them singletons. Specimen: blood, either unsorted or a sorted T cell fraction (not recorded which). All receptors come from a male donor with ankylosing spondylitis. The CDR3 runs from the conserved cysteine through the conserved F or W. A D gene is named only where the DNA matches it firmly. Size is stated for part of the rows, as once, few or many counts, or as a class when the clone is expanded.

TRBJ2-1 many TRBV12-3/TRBV12-4 - CASRGDSYNEQFF TGCGCCAGCAGGGGTGACAGCTACAATGAGCAGTTCTTC
TRBJ2-2 - TRBV5-4 - CASSRGGGGDTGELFF TGTGCCAGCAGCCGAGGAGGAGGGGGCGACACCGGGGAGCTGTTTTTT
TRBJ2-6 few TRBV6-1 - CASMRLGANVLTF TGTGCCAGCATGAGGCTTGGGGCCAACGTCCTGACTTTC
TRBJ2-3 - TRBV29-1 - CSGAGSTDTQYF TGCAGCGGAGCCGGTTCGACAGATACGCAGTATTTT
TRBJ1-1 - TRBV5-1 - CASSRQVLNTEAFF TGCGCCAGCAGTAGACAGGTACTGAACACTGAAGCTTTCTTT
TRBJ1-6 few TRBV9 - CASSVAAGSYNSPLHF TGTGCCAGCAGCGTAGCGGCAGGATCCTATAATTCACCCCTCCACTTT
TRBJ1-1 many TRBV9 TRBD1 CASSRTGPEAFF TGTGCCAGCAGCCGGACAGGGCCTGAAGCTTTCTTT
TRBJ2-1 few TRBV20-1 - CSGGLPSYNEQFF TGCAGTGGAGGACTTCCCTCCTACAATGAGCAGTTCTTC
TRBJ1-6 - TRBV7-2 TRBD1 CASSLGGTDNSPLHF TGTGCCAGCAGCTTAGGAGGGACAGATAATTCACCCCTCCACTTT
TRBJ2-1 - TRBV6-2/TRBV6-3 - CASKEGAGNEQFF TGTGCCAGCAAGGAGGGCGCGGGAAATGAGCAGTTCTTC
TRBJ2-2 - TRBV27 - CASSFEGRTNTGELFF TGTGCCAGCAGTTTCGAGGGGCGTACGAACACCGGGGAGCTGTTTTTT
TRBJ1-6 few TRBV5-1 TRBD1 CASSPGQGAALSPLHF TGCGCCAGCAGCCCCGGACAGGGCGCAGCCCTTTCACCCCTCCACTTT
TRBJ2-3 few TRBV12-3/TRBV12-4 TRBD2 CASSVRGREGQTDTQYF TGTGCCAGCAGTGTGAGGGGGCGGGAGGGCCAGACAGATACGCAGTATTTT
TRBJ1-1 many TRBV4-3 - CASSQWNRNAEAFF TGCGCCAGCAGCCAGTGGAACAGAAATGCTGAAGCTTTCTTT
TRBJ2-1 few TRBV11-3 - CASSMLGIGEQFF TGTGCCAGCAGCATGTTGGGTATTGGTGAGCAGTTCTTC
TRBJ2-7 - TRBV5-5 - CASSFHLGAYEQYF TGTGCCAGCAGCTTTCATTTGGGAGCCTACGAGCAGTACTTC
TRBJ1-2 few TRBV30 - CAWSVEPRYGYTF TGTGCCTGGAGTGTAGAGCCCCGATATGGCTACACCTTC
TRBJ1-1 few TRBV7-2 - CASSLEAVPNTEAFF TGTGCCAGCAGCTTAGAGGCAGTCCCCAACACTGAAGCTTTCTTT
TRBJ1-6 many TRBV28 - CASSLRRPNSPLHF TGTGCCAGCAGTTTACGGCGGCCGAATTCACCCCTCCACTTT
TRBJ2-5 - TRBV6-1 TRBD1 CASTGTGGETQYF TGTGCCAGCACCGGGACAGGGGGAGAGACCCAGTACTTC
TRBJ2-3 many TRBV29-1 - CSVGDTQYF TGCAGCGTTGGTGATACGCAGTATTTT
TRBJ1-1 few TRBV20-1 - CSAKEGAGYTEAFF TGCAGTGCTAAGGAGGGCGCAGGATACACTGAAGCTTTCTTT
TRBJ1-4 - TRBV6-1 - CASSDAGRSNEKLFF TGTGCCAGCAGTGACGCGGGACGATCTAATGAAAAACTGTTTTTT
TRBJ2-3 - TRBV2 - CASRRLRMTDTQYF TGTGCCAGCAGGCGATTAAGGATGACAGATACGCAGTATTTT
TRBJ2-7 - TRBV9 TRBD2 CASSVEGTSYEQYF TGTGCCAGCAGCGTAGAGGGGACTAGTTACGAGCAGTACTTC
TRBJ2-5 few TRBV4-2 - CASSLAAATTRVTQYF TGTGCCAGCAGCCTTGCCGCCGCGACAACTCGGGTGACCCAGTACTTC
TRBJ2-2 - TRBV5-1 TRBD1 CASSLGQGNIGELFF TGCGCCAGCAGTTTGGGACAGGGAAACATCGGGGAGCTGTTTTTT
TRBJ1-1 many TRBV6-6 - CASNQWDPEAFF TGTGCCAGCAACCAGTGGGACCCTGAAGCTTTCTTT
TRBJ2-1 few TRBV7-2 - CASSIRGPKQFF TGTGCCAGCAGTATCAGAGGGCCTAAGCAGTTCTTC
TRBJ2-3 - TRBV2 TRBD2 CASSEAPWTSGGMTDTQYF TGTGCCAGCAGTGAGGCGCCGTGGACTAGCGGGGGGATGACAGATACGCAGTATTTT
TRBJ2-7 few TRBV29-1 - CSVGPGWGAYEQYF TGCAGCGTTGGCCCCGGTTGGGGGGCCTACGAGCAGTACTTC
TRBJ1-2 - TRBV7-9 - CASSLSEYYGYTF TGTGCCAGCAGCTTGTCGGAGTACTATGGCTACACCTTC
TRBJ1-5 few TRBV6-1 - CASRPITDSNQPQHF TGTGCCAGCAGACCGATTACGGACAGCAATCAGCCCCAGCATTTT
TRBJ2-7 many TRBV20-1 TRBD2 CSAKGLAITYEQYF TGCAGTGCTAAGGGACTAGCGATCACCTACGAGCAGTACTTC
TRBJ2-3 many TRBV10-2 TRBD2 CASAPGGYGTQYF TGCGCCAGCGCCCCGGGAGGGTACGGTACGCAGTATTTT
TRBJ2-3 few TRBV7-3 TRBD2 CASSFTSGGRTDTQYF TGTGCCAGCAGCTTCACTAGCGGGGGGCGCACAGATACGCAGTATTTT
TRBJ2-7 few TRBV5-1 - CASSLGTDTNYEQYF TGCGCCAGCAGCTTGGGAACAGATACAAACTACGAGCAGTACTTC
TRBJ2-1 - TRBV4-3 - CASSQRFGRHNEQFF TGCGCCAGCAGCCAACGGTTTGGGAGGCACAATGAGCAGTTCTTC
TRBJ2-2 - TRBV28 - CASTRSNTGELFF TGTGCCAGCACCAGGAGTAACACCGGGGAGCTGTTTTTT
TRBJ2-3 - TRBV4-2 - CASSQAAGSTDTQYF TGTGCCAGCAGCCAAGCTGCGGGGAGCACAGATACGCAGTATTTT
TRBJ1-2 many TRBV4-3 - CASSQDSRASGYTF TGCGCCAGCAGCCAAGATTCCCGGGCTAGTGGCTACACCTTC
TRBJ2-4 few TRBV7-9 - CASSPGTGIQYF TGTGCCAGCAGCCCCGGGACGGGGATTCAGTACTTC
TRBJ1-1 - TRBV20-1 - CSASTASHEAFF TGCAGTGCATCGACAGCAAGCCATGAAGCTTTCTTT
TRBJ2-7 - TRBV5-6 - CASSLLSLGYEQYF TGTGCCAGCAGCTTGTTATCTTTAGGCTACGAGCAGTACTTC
TRBJ1-2 - TRBV7-9 TRBD1 CASSFSGTASRGYTF TGTGCCAGCAGCTTTTCGGGGACAGCCTCCAGGGGCTACACCTTC
TRBJ1-1 few TRBV7-9 - CASSSGRGVTEAFF TGTGCCAGCAGCTCGGGACGGGGGGTCACTGAAGCTTTCTTT